This T cell receptor (beta chain) was found in a study of cytomegalovirus exposure and HLA in healthy donors. Study-level results: Some V segments could not be told apart, so they were left out, TRBV6-2 and TRBV6-3 among them.

Both 60 Vbeta primers and 13 Jbeta primers went into the PCR. The method was immunoSEQ multiplex PCR; TCRdb's version includes in-frame clones alone and lacks a portion of them. The repertoire holds some 200,000 clones, with around 77% as singletons. The CDR3 contains 14 residues. Germline V lookup: CDR1 MDHEN, CDR2 SYDVKM. The ends were cut back, 5 bases at V and 3 bases at J, with 12 bases in the middle. With respect to this clone: Its specificity is not known.

The J gene is TRBJ2-3, the V gene TRBV28; weak D call: TRBD1 (5 bases). This clonotype was sampled from a woman under 40 in good health and CMV-seronegative. Sequenced: PBMCs. CDR3 region: CASSEVPGTDTQYF. The CDR3, as DNA: TGTGCCAGCAGTGAAGTTCCAGGGACAGATACGCAGTATTTT.